This T cell receptor beta chain stems from a study of circulating CD8 cells and anti-PD-1 response in melanoma. Findings and limits, study-wide: DNEG was most diverse; TIGIT repertoires were least diverse. At M1, fewer than 7% of TRB clonotypes appeared in multiple subsets. No tumor material was available, so peptide assays assessed reactivity.

Deletions cut 4 bases from V and 9 bases from J, with 15 bases between. This CDR3 spans 14 amino acids. Germline CDR1 is SGHTA and CDR2 is FQGNSA. From live CD3+CD8+TCRalphabeta+ cells, four PD-1 and/or TIGIT subsets were sorted. The QIAseq Immune Repertoire TCR panel built the libraries from roughly 15 ng of total RNA. MiXCR, applied by TCRdb to the reads, yields one record per CDR3 protein. The sample includes more than 350 distinct CDR3 sequences, roughly 5.4% of them seen just once. Within the sample, this clonotype is large (0.1 to 1%). The antigen remains undetermined. The receptor was isolated from a human donor with melanoma. The chain carries TRBV7-2 and TRBJ2-2; D ambiguous. Specimen: CD8+ T cells from PBMCs, collected at baseline or after one month of anti-PD-1 therapy (not recorded which). CDR3 loop: CASSSPYSRRELFF. The CDR3 DNA reads as TGTGCCAGCAGCTCACCTTATTCCCGTCGGGAGCTGTTTTTT.